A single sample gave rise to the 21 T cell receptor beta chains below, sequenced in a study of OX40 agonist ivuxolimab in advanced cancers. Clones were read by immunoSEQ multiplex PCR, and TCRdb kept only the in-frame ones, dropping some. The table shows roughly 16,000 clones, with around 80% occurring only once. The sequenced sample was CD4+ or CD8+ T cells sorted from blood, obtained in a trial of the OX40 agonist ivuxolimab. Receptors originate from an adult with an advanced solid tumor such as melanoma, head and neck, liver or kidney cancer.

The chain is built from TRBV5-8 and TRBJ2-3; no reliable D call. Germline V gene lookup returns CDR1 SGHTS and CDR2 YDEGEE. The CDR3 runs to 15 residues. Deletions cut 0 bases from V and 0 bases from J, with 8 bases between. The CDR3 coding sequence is TGTGCCAGCAGCTTGGGGCAGACTAGCACAGATACGCAGTATTTT. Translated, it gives CASSLGQTSTDTQYF.

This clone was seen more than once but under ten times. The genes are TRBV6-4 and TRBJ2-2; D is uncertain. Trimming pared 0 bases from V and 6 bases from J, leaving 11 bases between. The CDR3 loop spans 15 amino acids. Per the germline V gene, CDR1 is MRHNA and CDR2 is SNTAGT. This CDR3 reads CASSDSEGASGELFF. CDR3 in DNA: TGTGCCAGCAGTGACTCGGAAGGAGCGTCCGGGGAGCTGTTTTTT.

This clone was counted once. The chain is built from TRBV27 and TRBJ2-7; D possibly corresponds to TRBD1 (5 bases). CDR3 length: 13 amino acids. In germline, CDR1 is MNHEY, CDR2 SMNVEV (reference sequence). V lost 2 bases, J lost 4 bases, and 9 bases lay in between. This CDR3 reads CASSLRGTYEQYF. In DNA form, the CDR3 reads TGTGCCAGCAGTTTAAGGGGTACGTACGAGCAGTACTTC.

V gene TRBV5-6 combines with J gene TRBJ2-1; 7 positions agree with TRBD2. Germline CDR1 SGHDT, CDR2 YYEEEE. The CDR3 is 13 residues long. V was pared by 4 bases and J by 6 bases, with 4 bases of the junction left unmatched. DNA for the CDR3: TGTGCCAGCAGCATGGCTAGCGGCAATGAGCAGTTCTTC. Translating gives CASSMASGNEQFF.

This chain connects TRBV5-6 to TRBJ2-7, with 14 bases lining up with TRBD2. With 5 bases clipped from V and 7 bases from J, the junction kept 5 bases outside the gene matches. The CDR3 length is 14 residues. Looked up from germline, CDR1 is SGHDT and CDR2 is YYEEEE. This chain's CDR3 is CASRRLAGGGEQYF. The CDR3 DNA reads TGTGCCAGCAGGCGACTAGCGGGAGGGGGTGAGCAGTACTTC.

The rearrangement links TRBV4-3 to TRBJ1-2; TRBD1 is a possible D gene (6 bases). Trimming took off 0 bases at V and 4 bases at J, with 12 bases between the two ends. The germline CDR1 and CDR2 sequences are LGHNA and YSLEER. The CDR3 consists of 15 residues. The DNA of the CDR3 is TGCGCCAGCAGCCAAGATAGGGGGACGATCTATGGCTACACCTTC. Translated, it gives CASSQDRGTIYGYTF.

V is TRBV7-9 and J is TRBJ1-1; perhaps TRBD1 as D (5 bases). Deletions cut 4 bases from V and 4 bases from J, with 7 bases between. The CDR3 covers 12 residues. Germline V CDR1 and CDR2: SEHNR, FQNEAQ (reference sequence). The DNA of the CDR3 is TGTGCCAGCAGCTCGGGACGCACTGAAGCTTTCTTT. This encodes CASSSGRTEAFF.

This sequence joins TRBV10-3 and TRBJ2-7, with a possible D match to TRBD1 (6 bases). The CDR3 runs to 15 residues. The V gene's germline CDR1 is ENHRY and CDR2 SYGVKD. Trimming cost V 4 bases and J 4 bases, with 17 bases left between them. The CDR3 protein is CAISVEDTGSYEQYF. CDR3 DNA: TGTGCCATCAGTGTCGAGGATACAGGGAGTTACGAGCAGTACTTC.

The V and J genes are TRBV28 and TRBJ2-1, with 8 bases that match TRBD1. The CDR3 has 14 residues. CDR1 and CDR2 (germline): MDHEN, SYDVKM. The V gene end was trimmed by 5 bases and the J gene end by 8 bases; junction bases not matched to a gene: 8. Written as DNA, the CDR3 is TGTGCCAGCAGTCACACCGGGACAGGCTATGAGCAGTTCTTC. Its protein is CASSHTGTGYEQFF.

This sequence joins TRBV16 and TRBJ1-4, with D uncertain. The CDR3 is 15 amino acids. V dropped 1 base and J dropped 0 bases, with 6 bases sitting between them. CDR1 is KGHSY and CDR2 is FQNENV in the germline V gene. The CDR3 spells CASSQYGATNEKLFF. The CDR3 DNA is TGTGCCAGCAGCCAATATGGGGCAACTAATGAAAAACTGTTTTTT. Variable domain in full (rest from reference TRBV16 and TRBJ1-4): GEEVAQTPKHLVRGEGQKAKLYCAPIKGHSYVFWYQQVLKNEFKFLISFQNENVFDETGMPKERFSAKCLPNSPCSLEIQATKLEDSAVYFCASSQYGATNEKLFFGSGTQLSVL.

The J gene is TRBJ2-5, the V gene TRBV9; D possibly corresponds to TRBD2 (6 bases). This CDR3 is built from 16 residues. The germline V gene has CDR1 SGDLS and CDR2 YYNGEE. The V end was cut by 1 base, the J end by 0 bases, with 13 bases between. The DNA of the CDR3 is TGTGCCAGCAGCGTAACCGGGAGCTTGTACCAAGAGACCCAGTACTTC. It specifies CASSVTGSLYQETQYF.

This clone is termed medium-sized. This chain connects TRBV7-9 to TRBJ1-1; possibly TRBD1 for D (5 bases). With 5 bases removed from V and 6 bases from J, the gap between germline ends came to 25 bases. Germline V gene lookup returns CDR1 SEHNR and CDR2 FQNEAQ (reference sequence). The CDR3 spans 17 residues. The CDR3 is CASSQCLGRGVCAEAFF. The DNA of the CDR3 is TGTGCCAGCAGCCAATGCCTGGGGCGAGGTGTGTGCGCTGAAGCTTTCTTT. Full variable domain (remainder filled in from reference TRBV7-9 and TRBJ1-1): DTGVSQNPRHKITKRGQNVTFRCDPISEHNRLYWYRQTLGQGPEFLTYFQNEAQLEKSRLLSDRFSAERPKGSFSTLEIQRTEQGDSAMYLCASSQCLGRGVCAEAFFGQGTRLTVV.

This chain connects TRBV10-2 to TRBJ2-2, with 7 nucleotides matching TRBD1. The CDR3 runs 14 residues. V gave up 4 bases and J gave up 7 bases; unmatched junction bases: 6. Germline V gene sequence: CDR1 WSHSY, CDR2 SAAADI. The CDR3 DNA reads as TGCGCCAGCAGTGTAGAGACAGGGCACGGGGAGCTGTTTTTT. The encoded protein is CASSVETGHGELFF.

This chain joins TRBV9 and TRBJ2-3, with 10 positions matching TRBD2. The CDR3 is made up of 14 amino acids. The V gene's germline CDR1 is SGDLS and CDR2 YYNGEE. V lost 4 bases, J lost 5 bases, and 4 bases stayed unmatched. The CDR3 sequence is CASSTSGEIDTQYF. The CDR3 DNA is TGTGCCAGCAGCACTAGCGGGGAGATAGATACGCAGTATTTT.

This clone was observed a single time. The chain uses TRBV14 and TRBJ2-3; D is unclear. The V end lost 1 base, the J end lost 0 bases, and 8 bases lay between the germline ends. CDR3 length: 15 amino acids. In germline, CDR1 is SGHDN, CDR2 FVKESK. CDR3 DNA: TGTGCCAGCAGCCAAGTGAACGGAAGCACAGATACGCAGTATTTT. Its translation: CASSQVNGSTDTQYF.

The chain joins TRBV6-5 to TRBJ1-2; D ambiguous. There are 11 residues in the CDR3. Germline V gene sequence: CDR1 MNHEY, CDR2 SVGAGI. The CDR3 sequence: CATLGPRGYTF. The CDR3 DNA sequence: TGTGCGACCTTGGGCCCCCGGGGCTACACCTTC.

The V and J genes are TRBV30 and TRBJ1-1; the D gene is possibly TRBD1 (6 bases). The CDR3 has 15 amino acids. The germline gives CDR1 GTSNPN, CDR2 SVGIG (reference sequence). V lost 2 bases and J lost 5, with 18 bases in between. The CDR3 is CAWSPVPDSGTEAFF. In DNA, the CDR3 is TGTGCCTGGAGTCCTGTCCCGGACAGTGGGACTGAAGCTTTCTTT. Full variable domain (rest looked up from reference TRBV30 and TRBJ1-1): SQTIHQWPATLVQPVGSPLSLECTVEGTSNPNLYWYRQAAGRGLQLLFYSVGIGQISSEVPQNLSASRPQDRQFILSSKKLLLSDSGFYLCAWSPVPDSGTEAFFGQGTRLTVV.

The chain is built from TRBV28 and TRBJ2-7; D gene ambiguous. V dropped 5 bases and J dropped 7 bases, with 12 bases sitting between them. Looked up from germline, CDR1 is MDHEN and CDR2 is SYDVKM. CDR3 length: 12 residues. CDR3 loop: CASSPRIVEQYF. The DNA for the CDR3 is TGTGCCAGCAGTCCCCGGATAGTAGAGCAGTACTTC.

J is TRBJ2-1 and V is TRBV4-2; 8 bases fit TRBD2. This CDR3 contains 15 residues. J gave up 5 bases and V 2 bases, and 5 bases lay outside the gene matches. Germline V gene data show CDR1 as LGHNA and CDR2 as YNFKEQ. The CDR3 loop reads CASSQPGLVNNEQFF. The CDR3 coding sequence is TGTGCCAGCAGCCAACCGGGACTAGTAAACAATGAGCAGTTCTTC.

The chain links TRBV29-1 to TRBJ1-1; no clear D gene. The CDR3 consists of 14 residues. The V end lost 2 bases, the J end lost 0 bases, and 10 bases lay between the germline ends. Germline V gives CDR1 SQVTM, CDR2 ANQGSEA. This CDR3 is CSVEPGGMNTEAFF. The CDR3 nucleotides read TGCAGCGTTGAACCCGGAGGGATGAACACTGAAGCTTTCTTT.

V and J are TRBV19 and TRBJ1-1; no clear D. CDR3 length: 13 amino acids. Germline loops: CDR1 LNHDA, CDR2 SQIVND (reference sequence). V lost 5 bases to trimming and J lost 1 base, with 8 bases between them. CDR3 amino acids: CASSLQQNTEAFF. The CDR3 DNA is TGTGCCAGTAGTCTGCAGCAGAACACTGAAGCTTTCTTT.